Presented here are 9 T cell receptor beta chains from one specimen sequenced in a study of blood T cell repertoires in COVID-19. TCRdb keeps only in-frame clones here, not all; method: immunoSEQ multiplex PCR. The repertoire holds roughly 170,000 clones, with approximately 79% as singletons. Input material: peripheral blood. The receptors were gathered from a woman aged 55-69 years with COVID-19, enrolled during active disease.

The chain couples TRBV4-1 to TRBJ2-1, with 13 bases aligning to TRBD2. The CDR3 spans 16 residues. Germline V CDR1 and CDR2: MGHRA, YSYEKL. V lost 4 bases, J lost 4 bases, and 4 bases stayed unmatched. CDR3 nucleotide sequence: TGCGCCAGCAGCCTAGGGACTAGCGGGGAATACAATGAGCAGTTCTTC. Protein: CASSLGTSGEYNEQFF.

The chain combines TRBV7-9 with TRBJ2-2; 9 nucleotides match TRBD1. Germline V gives CDR1 SEHNR, CDR2 FQNEAQ (reference sequence). CDR3 size: 15 residues. J gave up 3 bases and V 4 bases, and 3 bases lay outside the gene matches. The CDR3 DNA sequence: TGTGCCAGCAGCTCAGGGACAGGGCACACCGGGGAGCTGTTTTTT. It translates to CASSSGTGHTGELFF.

The CDR3 nucleotides read TGTGCCAGCAGCGTACAGGGGGCTCTGGAGACCCAGTACTTC. Translating gives CASSVQGALETQYF. The chain has TRBV7-6 and TRBJ2-5; 9 bases fit TRBD1. The V segment lost 5 bases and the J segment 5 bases; nucleotides outside the gene matches: 6. Germline CDR1 SGHVS, CDR2 FNYEAQ. The CDR3 extends over 14 amino acids. The full variable domain, its missing parts supplied by reference TRBV7-6 and TRBJ2-5, is GAGVSQSPRYKVTKRGQDVALRCDPISGHVSLYWYRQALGQGPEFLTYFNYEAQQDKSGLPNDRFSAERPEGSISTLTIQRTEQRDSAMYRCASSVQGALETQYFGPGTRLLVL.

This clone was recorded once. The chain uses TRBV10-1 and TRBJ1-1, with 7 bases aligning to TRBD1. CDR3 length: 15 residues. The trim removed 0 bases at V and 2 bases at J, leaving 3 bases unmatched. Germline V lookup: CDR1 WNHNN, CDR2 SYGVQD (reference sequence). CDR3 bases: TGCGCCAGCAGTGAGTCTAGACAGGGAAACACTGAAGCTTTCTTT. Residues: CASSESRQGNTEAFF.

In nucleotides, the CDR3 is TGTGCCACCCAGCGGGGGACTAGCGGGTACAATGAGCAGTTCTTC. Protein: CATQRGTSGYNEQFF. The V call is TRBV6-6, the J call TRBJ2-1; 12 bases map to TRBD2. CDR1 is MNHNY, CDR2 SVGAGI, per germline (reference sequence). Trimming removed 10 bases from V and 4 bases from J; junction bases left unmatched: 8. This CDR3 is built from 15 residues.

The rearrangement links TRBV7-9 to TRBJ2-1; the D gene is possibly TRBD1 (5 bases). Germline lookup yields CDR1 SEHNR and CDR2 FQNEAQ (reference sequence). The CDR3 has 16 amino acids. The V and J ends lost 4 bases and 0 bases respectively, with 13 bases between them. CDR3 amino acids: CASSSDTFLSYNEQFF. Written as DNA, the CDR3 is TGTGCCAGCAGCTCGGACACCTTCCTCTCCTACAATGAGCAGTTCTTC.

The rearrangement uses TRBV9 and TRBJ1-6, with D possibly being TRBD1 (5 bases). This CDR3 is built from 14 residues. Per the germline V gene, CDR1 is SGDLS and CDR2 is YYNGEE. V was clipped by 0 bases and J by 9 bases, with 10 bases between them. CDR3 bases: TGTGCCAGCAGCGTAGGGGCAGGGCGTTCACCCCTCCACTTT. Protein sequence: CASSVGAGRSPLHF.

The chain joins TRBV4-2 to TRBJ2-2; tentatively, D is TRBD1 (5 bases). The V gene lost 0 bases and the J gene lost 2 bases, with 10 bases spanning the gap. CDR3 length equals 16 residues. Germline V lookup: CDR1 LGHNA, CDR2 YNFKEQ. CDR3: CASSQDPRVNTGELFF. The CDR3 DNA reads TGTGCCAGCAGCCAAGATCCCAGGGTCAACACCGGGGAGCTGTTTTTT.

This chain uses TRBV4-2 with TRBJ2-2, with a tentative D call TRBD2 (5 bases). Per germline, CDR1 LGHNA and CDR2 YNFKEQ. There are 16 residues in the CDR3. The germline V and J ends were trimmed by 4 bases and 7 bases, with 19 bases remaining between them. This CDR3 is CASSLRPREMIGELFF. The CDR3 DNA is TGTGCCAGCAGCCTCAGACCCCGGGAAATGATCGGGGAGCTGTTTTTT.